This entry describes one T cell receptor (beta chain). These data are taken from a study of blood T cell repertoires in COVID-19. About the study: Samples taken during acute and convalescent COVID-19 were collected in the United States, Italy and Spain. The cDNA or gDNA used as material had been derived from T cells, B-cell-depleted T cells, or PBMCs.

In the original workflow: Estimated nucleated cell counts came from reference gene primer amplification. TCRdb keeps only in-frame clones here, not all; method: immunoSEQ multiplex PCR. Clone size and the V and J calls come from that table; the DNA yielded D and trimming. The sample has fewer than 75,000 clones, 70% to 90% seen once. V trimming: 5 bases; J trimming: 5 bases; junction bases outside the gene matches: 10. Germline V lookup: CDR1 LNHDA, CDR2 SQIVND (reference sequence). The CDR3 is made up of 16 amino acids. Sequenced material: peripheral blood. The clonotype was recovered from a man aged 70 or older with acute or convalescent COVID-19. The chain employs TRBV19 and TRBJ2-5, with 11 bases aligning to TRBD1. The CDR3 spells CASSVPDRGLEETQYF. DNA for the CDR3: TGTGCCAGTAGTGTGCCGGACAGGGGGCTTGAGGAGACCCAGTACTTC.